What follows describes a single T cell receptor beta chain. The data were taken from a study of blood T cell repertoires in COVID-19. The assay was immunoSEQ multiplex PCR, and TCRdb's table has in-frame clones only and misses some. The profile shows about 440,000 clones, less than 95% of them singletons. Cohorts were based on clinical histories the participants reported. The clonotype originates from a man aged 18-30 years who had recovered from COVID-19. Sequenced: PBMCs or T cells enriched from blood (not recorded which).

CDR3 DNA sequence: TGTGCCAGCAGTCTCGCGACAGGGTTAGGAGAGACCCAGTACTTC. This translates into CASSLATGLGETQYF. The V call is TRBV3-1 (or the pseudogene TRBV3-2), the J call TRBJ2-5; 7 bases fit TRBD1. Losses at the gene ends were 6 bases for V and 4 bases for J; bases not matched to a gene: 11. The CDR3 has 15 residues. From germline, CDR1 is LGHDT and CDR2 YNNKEL (reference sequence).